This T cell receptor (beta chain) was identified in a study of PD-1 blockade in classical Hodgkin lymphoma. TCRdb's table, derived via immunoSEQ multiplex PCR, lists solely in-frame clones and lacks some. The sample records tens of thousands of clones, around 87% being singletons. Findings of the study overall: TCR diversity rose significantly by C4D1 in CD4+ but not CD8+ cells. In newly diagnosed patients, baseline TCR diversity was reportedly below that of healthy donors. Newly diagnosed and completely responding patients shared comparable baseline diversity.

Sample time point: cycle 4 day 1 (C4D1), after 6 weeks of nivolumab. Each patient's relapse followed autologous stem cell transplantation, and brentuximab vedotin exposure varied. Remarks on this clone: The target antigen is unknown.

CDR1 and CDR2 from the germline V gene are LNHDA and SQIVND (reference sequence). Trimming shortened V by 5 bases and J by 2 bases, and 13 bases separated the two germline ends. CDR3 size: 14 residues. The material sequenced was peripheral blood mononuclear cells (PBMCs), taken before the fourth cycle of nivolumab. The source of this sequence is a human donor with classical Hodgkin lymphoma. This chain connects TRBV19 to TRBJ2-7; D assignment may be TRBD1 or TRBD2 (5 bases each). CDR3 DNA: TGTGCCAGTAGTTACCGGGACGGTCCCTACGAGCAGTACTTC. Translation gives CASSYRDGPYEQYF.